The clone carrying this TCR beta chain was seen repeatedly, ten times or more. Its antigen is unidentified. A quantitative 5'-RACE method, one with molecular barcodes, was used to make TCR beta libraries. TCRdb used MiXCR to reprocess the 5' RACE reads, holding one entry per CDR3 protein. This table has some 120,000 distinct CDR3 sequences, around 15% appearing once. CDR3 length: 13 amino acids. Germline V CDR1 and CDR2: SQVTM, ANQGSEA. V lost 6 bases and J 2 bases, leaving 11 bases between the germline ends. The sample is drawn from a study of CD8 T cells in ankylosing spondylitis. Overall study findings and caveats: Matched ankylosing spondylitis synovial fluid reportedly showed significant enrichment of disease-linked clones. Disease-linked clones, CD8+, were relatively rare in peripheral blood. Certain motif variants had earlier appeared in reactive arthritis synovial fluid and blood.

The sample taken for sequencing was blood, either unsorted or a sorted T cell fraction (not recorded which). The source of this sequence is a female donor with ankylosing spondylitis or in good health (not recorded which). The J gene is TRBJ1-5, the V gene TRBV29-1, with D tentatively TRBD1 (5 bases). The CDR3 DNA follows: TGCAGCGTCGGTGGAGGGGGCAATCAGCCCCAGCATTTT. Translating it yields CSVGGGGNQPQHF.